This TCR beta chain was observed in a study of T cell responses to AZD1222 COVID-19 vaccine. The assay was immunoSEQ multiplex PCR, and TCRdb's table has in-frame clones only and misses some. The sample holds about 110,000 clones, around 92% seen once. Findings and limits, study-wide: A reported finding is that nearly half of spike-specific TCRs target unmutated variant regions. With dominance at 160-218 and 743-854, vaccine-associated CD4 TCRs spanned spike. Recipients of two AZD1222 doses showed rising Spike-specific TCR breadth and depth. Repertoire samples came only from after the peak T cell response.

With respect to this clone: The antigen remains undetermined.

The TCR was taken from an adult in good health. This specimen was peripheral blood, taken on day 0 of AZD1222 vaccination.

Written as DNA, the CDR3 is TGTGCCAGCAGCCCCACGCGCGGGGGGGCGGTGACGCAGTTCTTC. Encoded protein: CASSPTRGGAVTQFF. The genes are TRBV14 and TRBJ2-1, with 9 bases identical to TRBD2. With V trimmed by 4 bases and J by 12 bases, 13 bases remained unmatched. The CDR3 spans 15 residues. Germline CDR1 SGHDN, CDR2 FVKESK.